The entry below gives a single T cell receptor beta chain sequence along with its context. RNA, at roughly 0.45 to 1 ug, was reverse transcribed with random hexamers. Across 54 Vbeta and 13 Jbeta, immunoSEQ multiplex PCR amplified TCR beta CDR3. TCRdb fed the immunoSEQ multiplex PCR reads into MiXCR, producing one record per CDR3 protein. This sample carries 150,000 to 200,000 distinct CDR3 sequences, roughly 92% of them seen once, and the ten largest clones take more than 0.08%. Sequencing of TCR beta covered CD8+ and CD4+ T cells obtained from blood. TEMRA cells were FACS-enriched, unlike CD8+ and CD4+ T cells, which were negatively isolated. The data originate from a study of CD8 T cells in Susac syndrome. This TCR was recovered from a human donor with multiple sclerosis. The material sequenced was CD4+ T cells from PBMCs.

This CDR3 reads CASSYRLGSYNEQFF. In DNA, the CDR3 is TGTGCCAGCAGTTACCGACTGGGCTCCTACAATGAGCAGTTCTTC. V gene TRBV6-6 combines with J gene TRBJ2-1; D is unclear. Between the trimmed V and J ends, which lost 2 bases and 0 bases, there was a span of 8 bases. Per germline, CDR1 MNHNY and CDR2 SVGAGI (reference sequence). This CDR3 is 15 amino acids long.